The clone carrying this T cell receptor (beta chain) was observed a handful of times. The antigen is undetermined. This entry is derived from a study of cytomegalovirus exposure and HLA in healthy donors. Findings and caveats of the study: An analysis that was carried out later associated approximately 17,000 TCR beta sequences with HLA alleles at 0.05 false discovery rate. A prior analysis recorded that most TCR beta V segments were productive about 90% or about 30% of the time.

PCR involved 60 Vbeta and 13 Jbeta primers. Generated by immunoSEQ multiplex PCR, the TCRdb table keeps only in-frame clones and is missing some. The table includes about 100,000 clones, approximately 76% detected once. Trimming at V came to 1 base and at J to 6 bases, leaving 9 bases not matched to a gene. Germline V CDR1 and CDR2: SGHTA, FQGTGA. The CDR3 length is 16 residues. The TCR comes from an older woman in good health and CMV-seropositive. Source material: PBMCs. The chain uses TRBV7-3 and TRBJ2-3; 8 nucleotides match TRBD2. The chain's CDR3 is CASSLRSAGERDTQYF. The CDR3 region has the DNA TGTGCCAGCAGCTTAAGATCAGCGGGAGAAAGGGATACGCAGTATTTT.